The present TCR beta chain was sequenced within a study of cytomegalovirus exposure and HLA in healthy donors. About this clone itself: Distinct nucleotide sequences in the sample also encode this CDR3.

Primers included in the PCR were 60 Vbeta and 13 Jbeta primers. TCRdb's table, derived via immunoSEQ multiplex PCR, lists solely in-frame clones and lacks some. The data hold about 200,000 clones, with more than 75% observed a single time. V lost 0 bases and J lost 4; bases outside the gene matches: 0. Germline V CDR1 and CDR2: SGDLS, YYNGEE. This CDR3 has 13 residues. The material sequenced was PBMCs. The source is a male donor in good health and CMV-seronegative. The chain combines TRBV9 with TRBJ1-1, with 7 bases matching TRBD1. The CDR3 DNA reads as TGTGCCAGCAGCGTAGGGACAGGCACTGAAGCTTTCTTT. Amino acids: CASSVGTGTEAFF.